This T cell receptor beta chain is drawn from a study of regulatory T cells in long-lasting Graves disease (dated by TCRdb to 2020 to 2022). Some background on the complete study: Patients with newly diagnosed Graves' disease had been on antithyroid drugs for under 3 months. Peripheral blood TCR sequencing and RNA sequencing compared persistent Graves' disease patients with newly diagnosed Graves' disease patients. The study took place in China and was registered as a clinical trial. A total of some 35 samples underwent TCR sequencing, from roughly 13 patients with persistent Graves' disease and approximately 20 patients with newly diagnosed Graves' disease. Study-level results and caveats: The authors acknowledged the small sample size as a limitation that may reduce accuracy. Patients with persistent disease shared more public clonotypes (around 2,500) than newly diagnosed patients did (approximately 1,000). Lower TCR Shannon entropy and fewer highly expanded clones were observed in persistent Graves' disease patients than in newly diagnosed patients, which suggested clonal expansion. Preferential use of TRBV28, TRBJ1-2 and TRBJ2-5 was observed in persistent disease, whereas TRBV20-1 and TRBJ2-1 were favored in newly diagnosed disease. Peripheral blood alone was examined, since thyroid tissue, which constituted the primary lesion, could not be accessed. Sequencing and analysis were restricted to the TCR beta chain.

This clonotype was seen repeatedly, ten times or more. Its antigen target is currently unknown. Within one base of it there is no much larger clone, and no base qualities were kept. The method was multiplex PCR. Sequenced using an Illumina HiSeq 4000. iRepertoire HTBI primers and Arm-PCR amplification of CDR3 regions were used to construct TCR beta libraries. Before sequencing, the PCR products went through gel purification. Under the source paper's analysis protocol: Across samples, 62 TRBV and roughly 15 TRBJ segments were identified and used for gene usage analysis of CDR3 amino acid clonotypes. COPE and FqMerger were used to merge the filtered high-quality paired reads into contigs. BLAST was used to align contigs to IMGT TRBV, TRBD and TRBJ reference genes, with CDR3 defined following IMGT. Any clonotype with a frequency above 0.1% was counted as a highly expanded clone. Shannon entropy was used to measure repertoire diversity, and the Gini coefficient was used to measure V-J evenness. A clonotype found in more than one individual was treated as public. Starting from the raw public reads, TCRdb applied fastp trimming at Q25, assembled clones with MiXCR and retained in-frame beta chains. Records with the same CDR3 protein are collapsed into one entry carrying the most frequent genes and DNA. TCRdb's processing, not the authors', yielded these V and J calls. Here the sample has 560,000 or so distinct CDR3 sequences; 15% to 20% occur a single time. Of the sample, more than 10% is held by the ten largest clones.

Taken with the paper, the label for time point translates to: newly diagnosed GD, antithyroid drugs for less than 3 months. RNA was extracted from PBMCs in TRIzol for both TCR sequencing and RNA sequencing. Graves' disease was diagnosed according to American Thyroid Association guidelines. Patients for the study were recruited at an endocrinology department in Xi'an, China. From each patient, around 9.3 milliliters of peripheral blood was collected into an EDTA anticoagulant tube. Ficoll Paque Plus density gradient separation was used to isolate PBMCs, and no further T cell sorting was performed. An Agilent 2100 Bioanalyzer and agarose gel were used to assess RNA quality, and a NanoDrop 2000 was used to measure RNA concentration. The CDR3 holds 13 amino acids from the cysteine to the phenylalanine. The retained sequence is limited to the CDR3, 39 bases, with the frame set at the first base. V is cut by 3 bases and J by 1 base, and the space between the germline ends is 7 bases. Looking up the germline V gene yields CDR1 MDHEN and CDR2 SYDVKM.

These data also featured in a second study, about T cells in Graves' hyperthyroidism and ophthalmopathy. The second study also describes: Graves' hyperthyroidism was defined as stable when no progression to ophthalmopathy occurred over 18 months of follow-up. Hyperthyroidism patients were aged 18 to 65 years and newly diagnosed, with disease duration of less than 2 months. Any patient with an uncontrolled infection, another autoimmune disease, pregnancy or lactation was excluded. Diagnoses were based on clinical symptoms, serum thyroxine and TRAb, thyroid ultrasound and orbital computed tomography. A first-round RT-PCR of the TCR CDR3 used the HTBI primer set with the Qiagen OneStep RT-PCR kit. Most expanded thyroid clonotypes (frequency above 0.001) were also detected in blood, suggesting blood repertoires may reflect thyroid immune responses. A model built on a 13 V-J signature distinguished ophthalmopathy from stable hyperthyroidism, reaching 87.88% sensitivity and around 82% specificity in cross-validation and 80%/75% in testing. In validation, the model predicted progression to ophthalmopathy a median of 6.5 months before onset, with roughly 68% sensitivity and roughly 77% specificity. To identify TCR V-J signatures that set the groups apart, the researchers used a discovery cohort of more than 95 patients, made up of under 45 with Graves' ophthalmopathy and about 60 with stable Graves' hyperthyroidism. Prospective prediction of ophthalmopathy was tested in an independent validation cohort of 18 to 20 hyperthyroidism patients and 17 patients who later progressed to ophthalmopathy. For training and testing, the 100 or so patients in the discovery cohort were randomly divided in a 7:3 ratio. In roughly six Graves' hyperthyroidism patients, the study also compared T-cell repertoires from thyroid tissue with T-cell repertoires from blood. After sampling, hyperthyroidism patients received methimazole starting at 30 mg daily, and ophthalmopathy patients received high-dose intravenous methylprednisolone. Libraries were constructed in a second round of multiplex PCR, after which size selection and purification were performed. Libraries were sequenced paired-end with 100 bp reads on an Illumina HiSeq2000. SOAPnuke was used to process the raw data, with reads discarded if the reads contained adapters or uncalled bases, had a mean Phred below 15, or lacked an exact constant-primer or identifier match. High-quality paired reads were merged with COPE v1.2.5, and unique nucleotide sequences were defined as clonotypes. Clonotypes were aligned to IMGT TRBV, TRBD and TRBJ reference segments using MiTCR v1.1. Analysis was restricted to V-J combinations with a frequency above 0.0001, which covered just over 98% of repertoires. A TCS score was defined as the ratio of F50 (clonal expansion) to E x V (chaos), with BLOSUM62-based TCRdist applied between CDR3 peptides within each V-J. Welch's t-statistics and random forest reduced around 520 V-J features to around 14, which were used in a naive Bayes classifier (R e1071). Sample size was not statistically predetermined, and investigators were not blinded to group allocation. The paper describes TCR Vbeta CDR3 sequencing of 135 peripheral blood samples, made up of around 41 ophthalmopathy patients, some 76 hyperthyroidism patients and 17 progressor patients.

The material was peripheral blood mononuclear cells (PBMCs), obtained at new diagnosis, from a patient treated with antithyroid drugs. This TCR derives from a man aged 18 to 30 with Graves disease. Donor details come from another sample of the same person, matched by shared clones. The rearranged chain carries TRBV28 and TRBJ2-7, with the identity of the D gene unclear. The CDR3 region reads CASSLIGSYEQYF. The DNA sequence is given as TGTGCCAGCAGTTTGATCGGGTCCTACGAGCAGTACTTC. The full variable domain, with segments outside the CDR3 supplied by the reference TRBV28 and TRBJ2-7 proteins, appears as DVKVTQSSRYLVKRTGEKVFLECVQDMDHENMFWYRQDPGLGLRLIYFSYDVKMKEKGDIPEGYSVSREKKERFSLILESASTNQTSMYLCASSLIGSYEQYFGPGTRLTVT.